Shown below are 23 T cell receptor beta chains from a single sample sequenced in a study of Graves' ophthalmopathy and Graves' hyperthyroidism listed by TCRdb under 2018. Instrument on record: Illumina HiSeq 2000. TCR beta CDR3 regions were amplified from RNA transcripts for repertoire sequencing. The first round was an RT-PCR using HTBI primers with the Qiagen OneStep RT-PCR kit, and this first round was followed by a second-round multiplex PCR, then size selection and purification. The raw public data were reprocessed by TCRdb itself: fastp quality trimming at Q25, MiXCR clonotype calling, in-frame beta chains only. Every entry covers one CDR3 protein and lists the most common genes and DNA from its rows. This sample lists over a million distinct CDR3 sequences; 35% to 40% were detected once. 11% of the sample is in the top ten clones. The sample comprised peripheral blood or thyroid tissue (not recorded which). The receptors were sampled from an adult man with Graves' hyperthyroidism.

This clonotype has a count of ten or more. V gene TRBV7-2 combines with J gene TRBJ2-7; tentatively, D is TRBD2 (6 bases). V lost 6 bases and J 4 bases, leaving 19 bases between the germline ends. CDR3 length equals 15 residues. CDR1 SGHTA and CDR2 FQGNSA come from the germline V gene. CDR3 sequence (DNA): TGTGCCAGCAGTCCACCGGGCGGGGTGGGGTACGAGCAGTACTTC. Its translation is CASSPPGGVGYEQYF.

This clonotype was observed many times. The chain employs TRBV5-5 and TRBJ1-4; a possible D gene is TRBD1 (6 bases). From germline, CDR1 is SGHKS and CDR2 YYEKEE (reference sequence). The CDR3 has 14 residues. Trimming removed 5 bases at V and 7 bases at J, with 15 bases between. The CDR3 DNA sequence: TGTGCCAGCAGGTTAAGGACAGAAAGTGAAAAACTGTTTTTT. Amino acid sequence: CASRLRTESEKLFF.

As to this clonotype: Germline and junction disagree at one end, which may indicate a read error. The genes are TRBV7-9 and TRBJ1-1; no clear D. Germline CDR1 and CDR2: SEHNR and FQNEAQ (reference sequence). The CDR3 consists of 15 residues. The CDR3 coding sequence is TGCGCCAGCAGCTTGAACGCGGTGTTTAACACTGAAGCTTTCTTT. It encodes CASSLNAVFNTEAFF.

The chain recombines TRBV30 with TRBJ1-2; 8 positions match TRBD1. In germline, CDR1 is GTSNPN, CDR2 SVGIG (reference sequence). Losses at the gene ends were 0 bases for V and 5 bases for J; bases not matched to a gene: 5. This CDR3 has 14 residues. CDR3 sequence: CAWSVGQGAYGYTF. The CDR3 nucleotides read TGTGCCTGGAGTGTAGGTCAGGGGGCGTATGGCTACACCTTC.

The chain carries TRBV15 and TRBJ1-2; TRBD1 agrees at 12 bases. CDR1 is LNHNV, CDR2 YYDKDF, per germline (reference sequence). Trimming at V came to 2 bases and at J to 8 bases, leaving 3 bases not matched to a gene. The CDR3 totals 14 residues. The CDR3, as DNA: TGTGCCACCAGCAGAACCGGGACAGGGGGCGGCTACACCTTC. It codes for CATSRTGTGGGYTF. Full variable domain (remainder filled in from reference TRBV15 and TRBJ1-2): DAMVIQNPRYQVTQFGKPVTLSCSQTLNHNVMYWYQQKSSQAPKLLFHYYDKDFNNEADTPDNFQSRRPNTSFCFLDIRSPGLGDTAMYLCATSRTGTGGGYTFGSGTRLTVV.

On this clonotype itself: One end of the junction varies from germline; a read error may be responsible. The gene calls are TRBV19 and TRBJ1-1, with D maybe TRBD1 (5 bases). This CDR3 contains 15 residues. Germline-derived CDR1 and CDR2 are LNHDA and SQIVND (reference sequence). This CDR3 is CTSSIASGQNTEAFF. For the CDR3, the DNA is TGTACCAGTAGTATTGCTTCGGGGCAAAACACTGAAGCTTTCTTT.

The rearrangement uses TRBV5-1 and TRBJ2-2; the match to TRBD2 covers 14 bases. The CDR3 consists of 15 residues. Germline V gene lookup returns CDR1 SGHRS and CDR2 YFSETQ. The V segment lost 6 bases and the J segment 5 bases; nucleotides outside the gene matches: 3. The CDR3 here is CASTGLAGGTGELFF. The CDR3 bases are TGCGCCAGCACCGGACTAGCGGGAGGTACCGGGGAGCTGTTTTTT.

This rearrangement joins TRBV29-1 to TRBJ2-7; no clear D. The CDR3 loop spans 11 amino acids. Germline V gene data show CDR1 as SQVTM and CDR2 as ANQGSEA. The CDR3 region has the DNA TGCAGTCCCTCTATGGCCTACGAGCAGTACTTC. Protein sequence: CSPSMAYEQYF.

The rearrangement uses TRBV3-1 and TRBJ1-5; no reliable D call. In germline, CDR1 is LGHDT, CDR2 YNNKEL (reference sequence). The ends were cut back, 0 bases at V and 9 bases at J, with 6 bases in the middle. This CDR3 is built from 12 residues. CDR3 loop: CASSQERGPQHF. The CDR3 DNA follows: TGTGCCAGCAGCCAAGAGCGTGGGCCCCAGCATTTT.

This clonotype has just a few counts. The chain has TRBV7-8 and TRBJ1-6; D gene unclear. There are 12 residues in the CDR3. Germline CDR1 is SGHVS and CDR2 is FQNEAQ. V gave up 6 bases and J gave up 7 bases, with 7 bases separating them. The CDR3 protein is CASSMANSPLHF. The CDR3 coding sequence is TGTGCCAGCAGTATGGCAAATTCACCCCTCCACTTT.

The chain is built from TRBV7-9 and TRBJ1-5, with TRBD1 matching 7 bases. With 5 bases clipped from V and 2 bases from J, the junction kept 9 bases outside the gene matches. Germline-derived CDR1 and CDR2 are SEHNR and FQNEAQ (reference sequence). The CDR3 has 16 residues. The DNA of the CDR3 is TGTGCCAGCAGCCCCTCGACAGGGCACGGCAATCAGCCCCAGCATTTT. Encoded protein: CASSPSTGHGNQPQHF.

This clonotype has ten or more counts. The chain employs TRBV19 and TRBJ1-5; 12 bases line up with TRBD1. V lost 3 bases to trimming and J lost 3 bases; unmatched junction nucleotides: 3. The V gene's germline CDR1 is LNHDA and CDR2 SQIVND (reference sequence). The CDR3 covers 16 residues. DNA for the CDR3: TGTGCCAGTAGTATCGGGACAGGGGGCACCAATCAGCCCCAGCATTTT. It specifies CASSIGTGGTNQPQHF.

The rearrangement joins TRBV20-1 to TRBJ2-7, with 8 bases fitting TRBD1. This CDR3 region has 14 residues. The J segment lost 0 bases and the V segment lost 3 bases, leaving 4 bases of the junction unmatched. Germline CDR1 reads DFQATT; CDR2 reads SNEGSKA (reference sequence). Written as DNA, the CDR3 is TGCAGTGCTAGGCGACAGGGGAGCTCCTACGAGCAGTACTTC. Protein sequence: CSARRQGSSYEQYF.

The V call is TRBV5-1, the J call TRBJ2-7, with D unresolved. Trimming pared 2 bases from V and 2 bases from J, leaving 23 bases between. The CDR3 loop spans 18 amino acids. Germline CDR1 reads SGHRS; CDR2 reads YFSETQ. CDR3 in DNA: TGCGCCAGCAGCTTAAACATACCTAAGACTTCTGGGGCCTACGAGCAGTACTTC. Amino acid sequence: CASSLNIPKTSGAYEQYF.

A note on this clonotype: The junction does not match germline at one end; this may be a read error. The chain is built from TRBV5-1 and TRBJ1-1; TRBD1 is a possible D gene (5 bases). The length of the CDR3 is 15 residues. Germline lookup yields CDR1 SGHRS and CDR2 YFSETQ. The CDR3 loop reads CASSQSRGGDTEAFF. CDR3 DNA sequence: TGTGCCAGCAGCCAGAGTAGGGGTGGTGACACTGAAGCTTTCTTT.

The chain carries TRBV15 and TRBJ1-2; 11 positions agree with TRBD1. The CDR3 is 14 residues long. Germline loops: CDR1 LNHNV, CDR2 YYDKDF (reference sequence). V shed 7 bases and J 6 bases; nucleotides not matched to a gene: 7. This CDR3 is CATTHQDRGHGYTF. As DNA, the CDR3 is TGTGCCACCACCCACCAGGACAGGGGGCATGGCTACACCTTC.

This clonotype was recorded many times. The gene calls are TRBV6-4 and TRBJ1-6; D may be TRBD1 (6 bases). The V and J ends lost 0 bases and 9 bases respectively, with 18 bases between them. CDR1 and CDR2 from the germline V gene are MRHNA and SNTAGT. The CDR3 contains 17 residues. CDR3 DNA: TGTGCCAGCAGTGACTCAGGAGCGGACAGAATTAGTTCACCCCTCCACTTT. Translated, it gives CASSDSGADRISSPLHF.

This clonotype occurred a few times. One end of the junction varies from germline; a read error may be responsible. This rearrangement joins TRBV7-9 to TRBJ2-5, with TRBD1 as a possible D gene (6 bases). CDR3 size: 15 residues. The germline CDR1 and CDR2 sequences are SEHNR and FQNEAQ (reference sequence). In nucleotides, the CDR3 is TGCGCCAGCAGCCAAGAGTCGAGGGGGCAAGAGACCCAGTACTTC. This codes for CASSQESRGQETQYF.

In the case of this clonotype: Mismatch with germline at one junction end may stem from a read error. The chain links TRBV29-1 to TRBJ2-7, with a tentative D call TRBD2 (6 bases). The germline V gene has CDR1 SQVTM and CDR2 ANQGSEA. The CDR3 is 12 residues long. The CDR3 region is CSVVEATGELYF. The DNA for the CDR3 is TGCAGCGTTGTCGAGGCGACGGGGGAGCTGTACTTC.

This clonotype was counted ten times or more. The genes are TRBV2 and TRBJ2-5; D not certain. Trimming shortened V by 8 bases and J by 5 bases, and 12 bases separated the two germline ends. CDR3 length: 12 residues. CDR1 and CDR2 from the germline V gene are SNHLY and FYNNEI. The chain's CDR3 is CASSALTETQYF. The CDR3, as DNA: TGTGCCAGCTCCGCTCTCACGGAGACCCAGTACTTC.

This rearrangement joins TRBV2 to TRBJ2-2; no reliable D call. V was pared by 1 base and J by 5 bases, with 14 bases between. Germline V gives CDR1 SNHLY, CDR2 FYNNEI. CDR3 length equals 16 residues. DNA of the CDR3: TGTGCCAGCAGTGAAGGGTGGGCTGAGTATACCGGGGAGCTGTTTTTT. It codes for CASSEGWAEYTGELFF.

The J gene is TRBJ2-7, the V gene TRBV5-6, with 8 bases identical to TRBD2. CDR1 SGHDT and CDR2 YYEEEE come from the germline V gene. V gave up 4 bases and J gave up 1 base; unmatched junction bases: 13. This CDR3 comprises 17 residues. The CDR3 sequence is CASSPHRIAGISYEQYF. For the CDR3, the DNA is TGTGCCAGCAGCCCACACAGAATAGCGGGGATTTCCTACGAGCAGTACTTC.

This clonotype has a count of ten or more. Here the CDR3 reads CASSSGTFGYEQYF. The CDR3 nucleotides read TGTGCCAGCAGCTCTGGGACATTCGGCTACGAGCAGTACTTC. The rearrangement links TRBV7-2 to TRBJ2-7; D is perhaps TRBD1 (6 bases). From germline, CDR1 is SGHTA and CDR2 FQGNSA. Trimming took 4 bases from V and 3 from J, leaving 13 bases between them. The CDR3 totals 14 residues.